This is a list of T cell receptor beta chains from one sample in a study of T cell repertoires in cytomegalovirus infection. TCRdb re-analysed the reads in MiXCR, keeping a single row per CDR3 protein. In the table there are 230,000 or so distinct CDR3 sequences, 30% to 45% of which are singletons. Their cognate antigens are unknown. The specimen comprised CD8+ T cells from cultured PBMCs, sampled from culture after CMV antigen stimulation. The receptors shown here come from a human donor in good health (CMV status not recorded). Some clones in this sample may be carry-over from other donors' samples. Each CDR3 is given with its conserved first and last residue. The D gene is left open where the match is weak. For some rows the clone size is stated as once, few or many, or as a class when expanded; others skip it.

size,D,J,V,CDR3,DNA
few,.,TRBJ2-2,TRBV30,CAWAQAGYTGELFF,TGTGCCTGGGCCCAGGCCGGTTACACCGGGGAGCTGTTTTTT
few,.,TRBJ1-1,TRBV5-1,CASTQVGLQGYTEAFF,TGCGCCAGCACCCAAGTCGGGCTTCAGGGGTACACTGAAGCTTTCTTT
.,TRBD2,TRBJ2-3,TRBV19,CASSSWTSGRGEDTQYF,TGTGCCAGTAGTTCCTGGACTAGCGGGAGAGGGGAAGATACGCAGTATTTT
many,.,TRBJ2-3,TRBV7-2,CASSEGTGRSTQYF,TGTGCCAGCAGCGAGGGGACGGGGCGGAGTACGCAGTATTTT
.,.,TRBJ1-5,TRBV12-3/TRBV12-4,CASSPTGARGQPQHF,TGTGCCAGCAGTCCGACCGGGGCTCGAGGGCAGCCCCAGCATTTT
.,.,TRBJ2-5,TRBV7-3,CASSTGVGETQYF,TGTGCCAGCAGCACCGGGGTGGGAGAGACCCAGTACTTC
few,TRBD2,TRBJ2-1,TRBV7-2,CASSPGLTYNEQFF,TGTGCCAGCAGCCCGGGACTAACCTACAATGAGCAGTTCTTC
.,TRBD1,TRBJ1-5,TRBV28,CASSDRDRVSQPQHF,TGTGCCAGCAGTGATAGGGACAGGGTCAGCCAGCCCCAGCATTTT
few,.,TRBJ2-3,TRBV27,CASSLSSGGADTQYF,TGTGCCAGCAGTTTATCGAGCGGCGGGGCAGATACGCAGTATTTT
few,TRBD1,TRBJ1-1,TRBV4-1,CASSQEGTGGTEAFF,TGCGCCAGCAGCCAAGAGGGAACAGGGGGGACTGAAGCTTTCTTT
few,TRBD2,TRBJ2-1,TRBV7-3,CASSYIGLAGGSGEQFF,TGTGCCAGCAGCTACATTGGACTAGCGGGAGGGTCCGGGGAGCAGTTCTTC
.,TRBD1,TRBJ1-1,TRBV13,CASSFRTGDTSTEAFF,TGTGCCAGCAGCTTCCGGACAGGGGATACGAGCACTGAAGCTTTCTTT
few,.,TRBJ2-1,TRBV7-9,CASSPGDNEQFF,TGTGCCAGCAGCCCCGGGGACAATGAGCAGTTCTTC
.,TRBD2,TRBJ2-1,TRBV27,CASTASGPYNEQFF,TGTGCCAGCACAGCTAGCGGGCCCTACAATGAGCAGTTCTTC
.,TRBD2,TRBJ2-2,TRBV7-8,CASSFGLAGGLRTGELFF,TGTGCCAGCAGCTTCGGACTAGCGGGAGGATTGCGGACCGGGGAGCTGTTTTTT
few,TRBD1,TRBJ1-1,TRBV10-3,CAISKDRAEKGMNTEAFF,TGTGCCATCAGTAAGGACAGGGCGGAAAAGGGGATGAACACTGAAGCTTTCTTT
few,.,TRBJ2-1,TRBV27,CASTSRFSYNEQFF,TGTGCCAGCACTAGTAGGTTCTCCTACAATGAGCAGTTCTTC
.,.,TRBJ1-1,TRBV2,CASRGRPNTEAFF,TGTGCCAGCAGAGGTCGTCCGAACACTGAAGCTTTCTTT
few,TRBD1,TRBJ2-4,TRBV19,CASSTIGQEGVIQYF,TGTGCCAGTAGTACCATAGGACAGGAAGGGGTCATTCAGTACTTC
.,TRBD1,TRBJ2-7,TRBV5-4,CASSDRGRYEQYF,TGTGCCAGCAGCGACAGGGGCAGGTACGAGCAGTACTTC
.,TRBD1,TRBJ2-2,TRBV14,CASSQSPGQGARVNTGELFF,TGTGCCAGCAGCCAATCCCCGGGACAGGGGGCCAGGGTGAACACCGGGGAGCTGTTTTTT
.,.,TRBJ2-7,TRBV2,CARDTVDDEQYF,TGTGCCAGAGACACAGTAGACGACGAGCAGTACTTC
.,TRBD1,TRBJ2-1,TRBV4-1,CASSQPTGTGPNEQFF,TGCGCCAGCAGCCAGCCTACCGGGACAGGCCCCAATGAGCAGTTCTTC
.,.,TRBJ1-2,TRBV15,CATSRVRSVYGYTF,TGTGCCACCAGCAGAGTCCGCAGCGTCTATGGCTACACCTTC
.,.,TRBJ1-5,TRBV5-6,CASSLLGQPQHF,TGTGCCAGCAGCTTGTTAGGTCAGCCCCAGCATTTT
.,.,TRBJ2-1,TRBV5-1,CASSYGQGGENEQFF,TGCGCCAGCAGCTACGGACAGGGAGGGGAAAATGAGCAGTTCTTC
.,.,TRBJ2-1,TRBV29-1,CSALGDEQFF,TGCAGCGCCCTGGGGGATGAGCAGTTCTTC
.,.,TRBJ2-2,TRBV20-1,CSARRLHTGELFF,TGCAGTGCTAGGAGGCTTCACACCGGGGAGCTGTTTTTT
.,TRBD1,TRBJ2-7,TRBV27,CASRPPSGTGFYEQYF,TGTGCCAGCCGCCCTCCCTCCGGGACAGGGTTTTACGAGCAGTACTTC
.,TRBD1,TRBJ1-5,TRBV7-2,CASSLTGGINQPQHF,TGTGCCAGCAGCCTGACAGGGGGCATCAATCAGCCCCAGCATTTT
.,TRBD1,TRBJ1-1,TRBV28,CASSPGRTGKNTEAFF,TGTGCCAGCAGTCCGGGCCGGACAGGGAAGAACACTGAAGCTTTCTTT
.,.,TRBJ2-1,TRBV7-4,CASSFVGDGEQFF,TGTGCCAGCAGCTTTGTCGGGGACGGTGAGCAGTTCTTC
few,TRBD1,TRBJ2-1,TRBV7-6,CASSLGQGVGNEQFF,TGTGCTAGCAGCTTAGGACAGGGGGTGGGTAATGAGCAGTTCTTC
.,.,TRBJ1-2,TRBV6-1,CASLSGLPYGYTF,TGTGCCAGCTTATCGGGACTTCCCTATGGCTACACCTTC
few,.,TRBJ2-1,TRBV7-8,CASSLVAGEGYRDNEQFF,TGTGCCAGCAGCTTAGTGGCAGGGGAGGGATACAGAGACAATGAGCAGTTCTTC
once,.,TRBJ1-2,TRBV15,CATSLEGDGNYGYTF,TGTGCCACCAGCCTCGAGGGGGACGGCAACTATGGCTACACCTTC
.,.,TRBJ2-2,TRBV4-2,CASSQVTSNTGELFF,TGTGCCAGCAGCCAAGTTACATCGAACACCGGGGAGCTGTTTTTT
.,TRBD1,TRBJ2-1,TRBV24-1,CATSDLGQDNEQFF,TGTGCCACCAGTGACCTGGGACAGGACAATGAGCAGTTCTTC
.,.,TRBJ1-1,TRBV5-4,CASSSLPQGLINTEAFF,TGTGCCAGCAGCAGCCTACCACAGGGTTTGATTAACACTGAAGCTTTCTTT
.,.,TRBJ1-1,TRBV6-6,CASSYHRQTNTEAFF,TGTGCCAGCAGTTACCACCGACAGACTAACACTGAAGCTTTCTTT
.,TRBD1,TRBJ2-7,TRBV7-8,CASSPQGQGTYEQYF,TGTGCCAGCAGCCCCCAAGGACAGGGGACCTACGAGCAGTACTTC
.,TRBD1,TRBJ1-5,TRBV6-6,CATRGADQPQHF,TGTGCCACCAGGGGGGCCGATCAGCCCCAGCATTTT
few,.,TRBJ2-2,TRBV27,CASSSGPAPAGELFF,TGTGCCAGCAGTTCGGGGCCAGCGCCCGCCGGGGAGCTGTTTTTT
many,.,TRBJ2-7,TRBV7-8,CASSSRGEVYEQYF,TGTGCCAGCAGCTCCCGGGGAGAGGTCTACGAGCAGTACTTC
few,.,TRBJ2-7,TRBV7-2,CASSLASGSLYEQYF,TGTGCCAGCAGCTTAGCTTCGGGATCCCTCTACGAGCAGTACTTC
few,.,TRBJ1-1,TRBV12-3/TRBV12-4,CASSLMAEAFF,TGTGCCAGCAGTTTAATGGCTGAAGCTTTCTTT
.,.,TRBJ1-4,TRBV24-1,CATSDGWGDEKLFF,TGTGCCACCAGTGACGGTTGGGGCGATGAAAAACTGTTTTTT
.,.,TRBJ2-3,TRBV9,CASSVEKRLSTDTQYF,TGTGCCAGCAGCGTAGAAAAGCGGTTAAGCACAGATACGCAGTATTTT
.,TRBD1,TRBJ1-5,TRBV27,CASSHLGQGNQPQHF,TGTGCCAGCAGTCACCTCGGACAGGGCAATCAGCCCCAGCATTTT
.,.,TRBJ1-2,TRBV7-6,CASSLAGSRGTNYGYTF,TGTGCCAGCAGCTTAGCGGGTTCCCGGGGGACCAACTATGGCTACACCTTC